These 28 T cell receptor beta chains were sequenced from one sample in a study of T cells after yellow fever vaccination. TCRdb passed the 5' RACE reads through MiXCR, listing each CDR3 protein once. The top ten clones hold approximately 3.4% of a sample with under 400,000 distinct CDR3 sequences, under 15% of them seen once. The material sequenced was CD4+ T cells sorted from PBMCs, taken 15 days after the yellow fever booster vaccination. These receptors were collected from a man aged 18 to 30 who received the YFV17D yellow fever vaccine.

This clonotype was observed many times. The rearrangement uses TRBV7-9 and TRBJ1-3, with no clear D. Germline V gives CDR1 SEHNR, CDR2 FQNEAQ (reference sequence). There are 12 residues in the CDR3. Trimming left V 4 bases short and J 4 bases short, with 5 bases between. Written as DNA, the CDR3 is TGTGCCAGCAGCTCACAAGGAAACACCATATATTTT. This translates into CASSSQGNTIYF.

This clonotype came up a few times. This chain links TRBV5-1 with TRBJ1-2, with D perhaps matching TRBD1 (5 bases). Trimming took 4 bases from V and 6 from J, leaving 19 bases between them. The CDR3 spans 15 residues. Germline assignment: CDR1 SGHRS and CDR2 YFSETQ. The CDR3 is CASSRWTSLGDGYTF. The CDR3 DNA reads TGCGCCAGCAGCCGTTGGACATCCCTAGGCGATGGCTACACCTTC.

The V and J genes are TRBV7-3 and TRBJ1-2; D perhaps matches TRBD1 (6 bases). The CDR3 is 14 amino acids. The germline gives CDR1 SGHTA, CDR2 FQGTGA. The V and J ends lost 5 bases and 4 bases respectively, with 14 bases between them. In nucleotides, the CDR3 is TGTGCCAGCAGCCCCAACTCGGACAGCTATGGCTACACCTTC. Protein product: CASSPNSDSYGYTF.

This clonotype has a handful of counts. The CDR3 sequence is CASSVAGVVGELFF. The CDR3, as DNA: TGTGCCAGCAGTGTGGCAGGGGTCGTCGGGGAGCTGTTTTTT. The chain employs TRBV2 and TRBJ2-2; TRBD1 is a possible D gene (6 bases). This CDR3 spans 14 amino acids. V lost 4 bases and J 7 bases, leaving 13 bases between the germline ends. The germline V gene encodes CDR1 SNHLY and CDR2 FYNNEI. Complete variable domain (other parts from reference TRBV2 and TRBJ2-2): EPEVTQTPSHQVTQMGQEVILRCVPISNHLYFYWYRQILGQKVEFLVSFYNNEISEKSEIFDDQFSVERPDGSNFTLKIRSTKLEDSAMYFCASSVAGVVGELFFGEGSRLTVL.

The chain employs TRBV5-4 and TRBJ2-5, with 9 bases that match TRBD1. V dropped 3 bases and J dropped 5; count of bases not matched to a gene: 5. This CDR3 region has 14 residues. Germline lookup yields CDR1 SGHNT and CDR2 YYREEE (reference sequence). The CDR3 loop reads CASSSRQGGETQYF. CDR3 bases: TGTGCCAGCAGCTCCCGACAGGGGGGCGAGACCCAGTACTTC.

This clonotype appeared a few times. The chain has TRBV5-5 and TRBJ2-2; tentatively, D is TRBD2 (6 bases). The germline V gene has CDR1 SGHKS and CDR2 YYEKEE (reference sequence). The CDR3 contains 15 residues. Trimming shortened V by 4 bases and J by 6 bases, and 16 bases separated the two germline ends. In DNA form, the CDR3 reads TGTGCCAGCAGCCTGGGAGGAGCGGGCTCCGGGGAGCTGTTTTTT. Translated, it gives CASSLGGAGSGELFF.

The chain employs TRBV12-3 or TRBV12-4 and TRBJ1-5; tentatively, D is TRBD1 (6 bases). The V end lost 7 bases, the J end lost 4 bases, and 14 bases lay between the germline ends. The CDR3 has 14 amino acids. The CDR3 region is CASTPDRRNQPQHF. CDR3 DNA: TGTGCCAGCACCCCGGACAGACGGAATCAGCCCCAGCATTTT.

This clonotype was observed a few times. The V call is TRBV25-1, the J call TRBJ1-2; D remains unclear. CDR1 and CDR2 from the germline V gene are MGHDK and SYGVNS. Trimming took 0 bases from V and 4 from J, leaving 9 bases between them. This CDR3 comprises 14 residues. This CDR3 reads CASSEYRERYGYTF. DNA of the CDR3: TGTGCCAGCAGTGAATACCGGGAACGCTATGGCTACACCTTC.

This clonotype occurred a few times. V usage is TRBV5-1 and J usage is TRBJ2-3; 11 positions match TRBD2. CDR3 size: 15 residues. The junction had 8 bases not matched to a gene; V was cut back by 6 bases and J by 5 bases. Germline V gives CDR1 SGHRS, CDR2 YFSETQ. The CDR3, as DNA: TGCGCCAGCATACCGGCTAGCGGGGGGCAAGATACGCAGTATTTT. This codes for CASIPASGGQDTQYF.

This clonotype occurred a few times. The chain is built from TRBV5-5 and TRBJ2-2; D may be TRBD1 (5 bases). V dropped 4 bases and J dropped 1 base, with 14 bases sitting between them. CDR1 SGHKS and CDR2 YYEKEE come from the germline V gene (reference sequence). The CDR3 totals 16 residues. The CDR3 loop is CASSPQGVMNTGELFF. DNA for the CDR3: TGTGCCAGCAGCCCGCAAGGGGTCATGAACACCGGGGAGCTGTTTTTT.

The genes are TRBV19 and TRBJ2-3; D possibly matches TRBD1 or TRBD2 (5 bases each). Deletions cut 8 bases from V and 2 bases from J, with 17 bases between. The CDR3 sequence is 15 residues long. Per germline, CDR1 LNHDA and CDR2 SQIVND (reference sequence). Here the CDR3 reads CASEDSGFPTDTQYF. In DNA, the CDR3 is TGTGCCAGTGAGGACTCAGGGTTCCCCACAGATACGCAGTATTTT.

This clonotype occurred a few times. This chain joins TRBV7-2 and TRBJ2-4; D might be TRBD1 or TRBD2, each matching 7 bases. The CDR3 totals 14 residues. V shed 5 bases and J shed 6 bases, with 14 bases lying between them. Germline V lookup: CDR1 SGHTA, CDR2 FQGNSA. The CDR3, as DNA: TGTGCCAGCAGCCCCCAGGGGGGGAGAAACATTCAGTACTTC. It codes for CASSPQGGRNIQYF.

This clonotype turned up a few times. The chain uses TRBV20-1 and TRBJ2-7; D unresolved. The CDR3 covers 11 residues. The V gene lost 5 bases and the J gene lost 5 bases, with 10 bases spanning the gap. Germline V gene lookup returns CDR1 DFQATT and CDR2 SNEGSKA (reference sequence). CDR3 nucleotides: TGCAGTGCTCCCGGGTGGCACGAGCAGTACTTC. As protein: CSAPGWHEQYF.

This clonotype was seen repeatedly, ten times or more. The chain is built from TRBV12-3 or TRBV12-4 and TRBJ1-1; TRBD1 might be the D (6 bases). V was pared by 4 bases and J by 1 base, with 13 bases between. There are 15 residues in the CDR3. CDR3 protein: CASSSHRATNTEAFF. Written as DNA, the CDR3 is TGTGCCAGCAGTTCCCACAGGGCCACGAACACTGAAGCTTTCTTT.

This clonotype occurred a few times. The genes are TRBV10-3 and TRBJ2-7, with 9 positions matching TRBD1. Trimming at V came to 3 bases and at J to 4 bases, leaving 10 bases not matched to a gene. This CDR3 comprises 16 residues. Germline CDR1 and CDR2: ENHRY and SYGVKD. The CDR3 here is CAISEGMGQGRYEQYV. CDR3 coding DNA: TGTGCCATCAGTGAAGGTATGGGACAGGGTCGTTACGAGCAGTACGTC.

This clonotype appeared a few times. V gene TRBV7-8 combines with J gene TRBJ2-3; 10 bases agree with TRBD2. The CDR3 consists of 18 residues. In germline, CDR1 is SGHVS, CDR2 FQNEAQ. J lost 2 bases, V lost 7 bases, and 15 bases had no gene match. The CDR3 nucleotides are TGTGCCAGCACGTTACTAGCGGGGACCCTCATATCCACAGATACGCAGTATTTT. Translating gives CASTLLAGTLISTDTQYF.

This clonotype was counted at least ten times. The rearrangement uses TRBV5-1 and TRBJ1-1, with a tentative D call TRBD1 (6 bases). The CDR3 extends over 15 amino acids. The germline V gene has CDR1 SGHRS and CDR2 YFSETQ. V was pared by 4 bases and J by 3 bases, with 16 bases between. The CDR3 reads CASSLRGFGDTEAFF. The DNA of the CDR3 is TGCGCCAGCAGCCTCAGGGGATTCGGAGACACTGAAGCTTTCTTT.

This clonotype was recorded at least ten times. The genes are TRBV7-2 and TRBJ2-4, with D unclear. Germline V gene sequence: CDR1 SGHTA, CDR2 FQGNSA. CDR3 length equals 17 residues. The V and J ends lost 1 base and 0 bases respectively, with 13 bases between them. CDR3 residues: CASSLVGLKLAKNIQYF. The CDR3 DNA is TGTGCCAGCAGCTTAGTTGGGCTAAAGCTAGCCAAAAACATTCAGTACTTC.

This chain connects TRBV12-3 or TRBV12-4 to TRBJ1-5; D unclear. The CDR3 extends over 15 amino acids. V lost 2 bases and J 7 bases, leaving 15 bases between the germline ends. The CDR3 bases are TGTGCCAGCAGTTTAAGTGCAGGCGGCGGGCAGCCCCAGCATTTT. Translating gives CASSLSAGGGQPQHF.

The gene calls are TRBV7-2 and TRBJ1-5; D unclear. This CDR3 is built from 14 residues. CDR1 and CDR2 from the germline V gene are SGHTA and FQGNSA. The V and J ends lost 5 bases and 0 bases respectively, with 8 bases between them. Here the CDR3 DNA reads TGTGCCAGCAGCCACTCGTATAGCAATCAGCCCCAGCATTTT. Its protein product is CASSHSYSNQPQHF.

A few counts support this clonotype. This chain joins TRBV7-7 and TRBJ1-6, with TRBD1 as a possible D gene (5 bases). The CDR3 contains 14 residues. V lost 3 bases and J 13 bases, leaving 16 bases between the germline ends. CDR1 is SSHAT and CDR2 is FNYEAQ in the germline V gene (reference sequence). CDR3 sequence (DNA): TGTGCCAGCAGCTTGGGTCAGGGAACGGGGCCCCTCCACTTT. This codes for CASSLGQGTGPLHF.

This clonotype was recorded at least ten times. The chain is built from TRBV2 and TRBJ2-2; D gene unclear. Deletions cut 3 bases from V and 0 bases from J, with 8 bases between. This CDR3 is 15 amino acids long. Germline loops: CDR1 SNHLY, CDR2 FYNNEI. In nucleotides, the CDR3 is TGTGCCAGCAGTGAGGTCCCTGCGAACACCGGGGAGCTGTTTTTT. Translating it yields CASSEVPANTGELFF.

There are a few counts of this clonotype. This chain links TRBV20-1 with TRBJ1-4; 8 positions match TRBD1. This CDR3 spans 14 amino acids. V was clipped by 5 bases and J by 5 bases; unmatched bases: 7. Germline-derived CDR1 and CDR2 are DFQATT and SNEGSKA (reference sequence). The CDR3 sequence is CSAPRTGRNEKLFF. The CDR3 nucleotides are TGCAGTGCTCCCCGGACAGGGCGGAATGAAAAACTGTTTTTT.

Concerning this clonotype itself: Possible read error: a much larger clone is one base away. Here the CDR3 reads CASSLGADYGYTF. The DNA for the CDR3 is TGTGCCAGCAGTTTAGGGGCAGACTATGGCTACACCTTC. V is TRBV12-3 or TRBV12-4 and J is TRBJ1-2, with unresolved D. The length of the CDR3 is 13 residues. With 1 base removed from V and 3 bases from J, the gap between germline ends came to 6 bases.

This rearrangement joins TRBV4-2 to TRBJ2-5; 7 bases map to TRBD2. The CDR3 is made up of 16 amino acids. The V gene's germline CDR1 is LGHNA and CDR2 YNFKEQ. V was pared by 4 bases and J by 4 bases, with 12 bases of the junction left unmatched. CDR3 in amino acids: CASSRETGTTLETQYF. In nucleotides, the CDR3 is TGTGCCAGCAGCCGAGAGACCGGGACTACACTAGAGACCCAGTACTTC.

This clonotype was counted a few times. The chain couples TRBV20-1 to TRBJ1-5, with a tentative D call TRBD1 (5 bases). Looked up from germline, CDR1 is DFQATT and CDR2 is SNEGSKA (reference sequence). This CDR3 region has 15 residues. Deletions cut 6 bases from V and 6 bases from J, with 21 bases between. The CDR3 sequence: CSARDPATSGQPQHF. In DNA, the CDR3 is TGCAGTGCGCGGGACCCAGCCACCTCGGGTCAGCCCCAGCATTTT.

The CDR3 DNA reads as TGTGCCAGCTCACCAACCGGGACAGGGGACCAGCATTTT. Protein product: CASSPTGTGDQHF. This rearrangement joins TRBV18 to TRBJ1-5, with 10 bases that match TRBD1. Germline trimming cut 2 bases from V and 12 bases from J; bases unmatched to any gene: 4. Germline-derived CDR1 and CDR2 are KGHSH and LQKENI. This CDR3 region has 13 residues. The full variable domain, in which reference TRBV18 and TRBJ1-5 provide the parts outside the CDR3, is NAGVMQNPRHLVRRRGQEARLRCSPMKGHSHVYWYRQLPEEGLKFMVYLQKENIIDESGMPKERFSAEFPKEGPSILRIQQVVRGDSAAYFCASSPTGTGDQHFGDGTRLSIL.

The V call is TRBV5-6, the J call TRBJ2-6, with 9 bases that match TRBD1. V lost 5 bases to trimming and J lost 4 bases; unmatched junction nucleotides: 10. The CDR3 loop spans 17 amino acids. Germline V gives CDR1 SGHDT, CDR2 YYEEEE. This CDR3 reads CASRPGTGLSGANVLTF. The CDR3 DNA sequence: TGTGCCAGCAGACCCGGGACAGGGCTATCCGGGGCCAACGTCCTGACTTTC. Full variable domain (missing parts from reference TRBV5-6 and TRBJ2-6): DAGVTQSPTHLIKTRGQQVTLRCSPKSGHDTVSWYQQALGQGPQFIFQYYEEEERQRGNFPDRFSGHQFPNYSSELNVNALLLGDSALYLCASRPGTGLSGANVLTFGAGSRLTVL.